This entry describes one T cell receptor beta chain. TCRdb's table, derived via immunoSEQ multiplex PCR, lists solely in-frame clones and lacks some. Among roughly 50,000 clones listed, 95% to 97% were seen once. Germline V gives CDR1 MNHEY, CDR2 SVGAGI. This CDR3 has 12 residues. The ends were cut back, 5 bases at V and 4 bases at J, with 7 bases in the middle. The sample originates from a study of control samples from healthy donors and cancer patients. The rearrangement joins TRBV6-5 to TRBJ2-3; D remains ambiguous. The receptor comes from a woman in her 30s in good health. The material sequenced was blood. The CDR3 sequence: CASSQTPDTQYF. CDR3 nucleotide sequence: TGTGCCAGCAGTCAGACACCAGATACGCAGTATTTT.